These 14 T cell receptor beta chains were sequenced from one sample in a study of spatial heterogeneity in lung cancer (dated by TCRdb to between 2018 and 2021). The time point label corresponds to: blood at routine non-recurrence follow-up after resection. TCR sequencing used whole RNA extracted from tumor and nontumor lung tissue, or from cryopreserved PBMC samples, without cell sorting. The library was built by means of 5' RACE. The data were produced on a NextSeq 500. Through fastp at Q25 and MiXCR, TCRdb rebuilt clones from the public reads, retaining in-frame beta chains. Duplicate CDR3 protein sequences are folded into a single record with the most common DNA and genes. A total of roughly 120,000 distinct CDR3 sequences appear in this sample, 10% to 15% of them only once. The ten largest make up 16% of the sample. The sample was PBMCs, taken at follow-up. Receptor source: a male donor with early-stage non-small cell lung cancer.

The gene calls are TRBV20-1 and TRBJ2-7; D uncertain. The V end lost 0 bases, the J end lost 7 bases, and 16 bases lay between the germline ends. The CDR3 runs 14 residues. Germline V gene sequence: CDR1 DFQATT, CDR2 SNEGSKA (reference sequence). The CDR3 DNA reads TGCAGTGCTAGAGATATATCCGGCCCCGGTGAGCAGTACTTC. The encoded protein is CSARDISGPGEQYF.

This clonotype was seen only a few times. V and J are TRBV25-1 and TRBJ2-5; D ambiguous. Germline values: CDR1 MGHDK, CDR2 SYGVNS. V was trimmed by 4 bases and J by 5 bases, leaving 14 bases between them. CDR3 size: 14 residues. CDR3 coding DNA: TGTGCCAGCAGTGTAGGGTTAATTGACGAGACCCAGTACTTC. Encoded protein: CASSVGLIDETQYF. The whole variable domain, filled in from reference TRBV25-1 and TRBJ2-5, reads EADIYQTPRYLVIGTGKKITLECSQTMGHDKMYWYQQDPGMELHLIHYSYGVNSTEKGDLSSESTVSRIRTEHFPLTLESARPSHTSQYLCASSVGLIDETQYFGPGTRLLVL.

The chain recombines TRBV7-6 with TRBJ2-7; TRBD1 matches 7 bases. Per the germline V gene, CDR1 is SGHVS and CDR2 is FNYEAQ. This CDR3 has 14 residues. The V and J ends lost 3 bases and 3 bases, in that order; junction bases with no gene match: 5. The CDR3 DNA reads TGTGCCAGCAGCTTGACAGGGAAGGTCTACGAGCAGTACTTC. As protein: CASSLTGKVYEQYF.

This clonotype has just a few counts. The chain carries TRBV6-2 or TRBV6-3 and TRBJ2-1; 10 nucleotides match TRBD2. The CDR3 runs 16 residues. CDR1 and CDR2 (germline): MNHEY, SVGEGT. V lost 4 bases to trimming and J lost 2 bases; unmatched junction nucleotides: 5. This chain's CDR3 is CASSLAGGRTYNEQFF. CDR3 bases: TGTGCCAGCAGTTTAGCGGGGGGCAGAACCTACAATGAGCAGTTCTTC.

The table lists this clonotype with many counts. J is TRBJ1-1 and V is TRBV6-5, with D perhaps matching TRBD1 (5 bases). The CDR3 has 15 residues. The V end was cut by 7 bases, the J end by 0 bases, with 15 bases between. Germline CDR1 reads MNHEY; CDR2 reads SVGAGI. In DNA form, the CDR3 reads TGTGCCAGCATCCTACGACAGATAATGAACACTGAAGCTTTCTTT. Translation gives CASILRQIMNTEAFF.

The chain recombines TRBV5-1 with TRBJ2-1, with a possible D match to TRBD1 (5 bases). Germline V CDR1 and CDR2: SGHRS, YFSETQ. This CDR3 comprises 14 residues. Trimming removed 7 bases at V and 2 bases at J, with 13 bases between. The CDR3 nucleotides are TGCGCCAGCGCCGACAGCATAACCTACAATGAGCAGTTCTTC. It specifies CASADSITYNEQFF.

This clonotype was observed a handful of times. The chain carries TRBV7-2 and TRBJ1-4; the D is unclear. The CDR3 totals 15 residues. V gave up 2 bases and J gave up 4 bases, with 11 bases separating them. The V gene's germline CDR1 is SGHTA and CDR2 FQGNSA. In nucleotides, the CDR3 is TGTGCCAGCAGCTTAAATGGCAGACATAATGAAAAACTGTTTTTT. It encodes CASSLNGRHNEKLFF.

The chain recombines TRBV5-1 with TRBJ1-1, with D unclear. Germline V gene lookup returns CDR1 SGHRS and CDR2 YFSETQ. The CDR3 extends over 14 amino acids. V lost 2 bases, J lost 0 bases, and 8 bases lay in between. DNA of the CDR3: TGCGCCAGCAGCTTACTGGGGATGAACACTGAAGCTTTCTTT. Translating gives CASSLLGMNTEAFF. Using reference TRBV5-1 and TRBJ1-1 for the parts outside the CDR3, the full variable domain is KAGVTQTPRYLIKTRGQQVTLSCSPISGHRSVSWYQQTPGQGLQFLFEYFSETQRNKGNFPGRFSGRQFSNSRSEMNVSTLELGDSALYLCASSLLGMNTEAFFGQGTRLTVV.

V and J are TRBV20-1 and TRBJ2-4; 8 bases agree with TRBD1. Trimming at V came to 5 bases and at J to 5 bases, leaving 5 bases not matched to a gene. Germline V gives CDR1 DFQATT, CDR2 SNEGSKA (reference sequence). The CDR3 runs to 13 residues. The CDR3: CSAEMTGENIQYF. The DNA of the CDR3 is TGCAGTGCTGAGATGACAGGGGAAAACATTCAGTACTTC.

This chain joins TRBV5-1 and TRBJ1-1, with 8 bases fitting TRBD1. CDR3 length equals 15 residues. V lost 4 bases and J lost 5; bases outside the gene matches: 10. Germline-derived CDR1 and CDR2 are SGHRS and YFSETQ. The CDR3 reads CASSQGRTGITEAFF. The CDR3 DNA reads TGCGCCAGCAGCCAGGGACGGACAGGGATAACTGAAGCTTTCTTT.

The table lists this clonotype with a few counts. The chain couples TRBV6-6 to TRBJ2-7, with D hard to call. Per the germline V gene, CDR1 is MNHNY and CDR2 is SVGAGI (reference sequence). The ends were cut back, 5 bases at V and 4 bases at J, with 9 bases in the middle. The CDR3 loop spans 12 amino acids. Here the CDR3 DNA reads TGTGCCAGCAGTACTATGGAGTACGAGCAGTACTTC. It translates to CASSTMEYEQYF.

This clonotype has more than one count but fewer than ten. This chain connects TRBV10-3 to TRBJ1-2, with 10 bases identical to TRBD1. This CDR3 region has 14 residues. Germline V gene lookup returns CDR1 ENHRY and CDR2 SYGVKD. J was trimmed by 6 bases and V by 3 bases; bases with no gene match: 4. The CDR3 bases are TGTGCCATCAGTGAACCGACAGGGGGCAATGGCTACACCTTC. As protein: CAISEPTGGNGYTF.

This clonotype was seen a handful of times. The rearrangement joins TRBV3-1 to TRBJ1-1; 10 bases align to TRBD1. Trimming at V came to 5 bases and at J to 12 bases, leaving 12 bases not matched to a gene. The CDR3 contains 14 residues. The germline V gene encodes CDR1 LGHDT and CDR2 YNNKEL (reference sequence). The CDR3 nucleotides are TGTGCCAGCAGCAGCCGCCGGGACAGGGGTATAACTTTCTTT. Its translation is CASSSRRDRGITFF.

The J gene is TRBJ2-2, the V gene TRBV7-8; 11 positions match TRBD2. The CDR3 is 17 residues long. The V gene end was trimmed by 5 bases and the J gene end by 4 bases; junction bases not matched to a gene: 9. Germline V gene lookup returns CDR1 SGHVS and CDR2 FQNEAQ. CDR3 in amino acids: CASSPASGGIFTGELFF. The CDR3 region has the DNA TGTGCCAGCAGCCCGGCTAGCGGGGGGATTTTCACCGGGGAGCTGTTTTTT.